The 11 T cell receptor beta chains listed next were all sequenced from one sample in a study of T cell repertoires in cytomegalovirus infection. Each CDR3 protein is one row after TCRdb ran MiXCR on the reads. The sample holds about 490,000 distinct CDR3 sequences, 16% seen once. Material: CD8+ T cells from PBMCs. All receptors come from a human donor in good health (CMV status not recorded). Some clones in this sample may be carry-over from other donors' samples.

Comments on this clonotype: A much larger clone is a single base away; this may be a read error. V gene TRBV6-1 combines with J gene TRBJ1-1, with a tentative D call TRBD1 (6 bases). CDR3 length equals 15 residues. CDR1 MNHNS and CDR2 SASEGT come from the germline V gene. Here the CDR3 reads CASSDYREGNTVAFF. CDR3 coding DNA: TGTGCCAGCAGTGACTACAGGGAGGGGAACACTGTAGCTTTCTTT.

This clonotype was counted between two and nine times. The chain carries TRBV4-2 and TRBJ2-1, with TRBD2 matching over 11 bases. The CDR3 totals 21 residues. J gave up 0 bases and V 2 bases, and 15 bases lay outside the gene matches. CDR1 is LGHNA and CDR2 is YNFKEQ in the germline V gene. The CDR3 region has the DNA TGTGCCAGCAGCCAAACGCTACTAGCGGGAGTCACTACAAGCTCCTACAATGAGCAGTTCTTC. It encodes CASSQTLLAGVTTSSYNEQFF.

Details on this clonotype: The junction differs from germline at one of its ends, possibly a read error. The V and J genes are TRBV29-1 and TRBJ2-1; a possible D gene is TRBD1 (6 bases). Germline V gives CDR1 SQVTM, CDR2 ANQGSEA. The CDR3 has 10 residues. The CDR3, as DNA: TGCAGCGCCAGGGACAATGGGCAGTTCTTC. Protein product: CSARDNGQFF.

This clonotype turned up a few times. The V gene is TRBV19, the J gene TRBJ1-1; TRBD1 might be the D (6 bases). Trimming shortened V by 7 bases and J by 1 base, and 25 bases separated the two germline ends. The CDR3 consists of 18 residues. Germline V gene data show CDR1 as LNHDA and CDR2 as SQIVND (reference sequence). CDR3 residues: CASISQGFAEKPNTEAFF. CDR3 nucleotides: TGTGCCAGTATCTCACAGGGTTTCGCTGAAAAACCGAACACTGAAGCTTTCTTT.

This sequence joins TRBV4-1 and TRBJ2-7; 8 bases fit TRBD1. The V and J ends lost 3 bases and 2 bases, in that order; junction bases with no gene match: 12. CDR1 is MGHRA and CDR2 is YSYEKL in the germline V gene. The CDR3 is 17 amino acids. CDR3 coding DNA: TGCGCCAGCAGCCAGGTACCGGGACAGGTTTTCGCCTACGAGCAGTACTTC. Protein product: CASSQVPGQVFAYEQYF.

CDR3 amino acids: CASSENSPYGYTF. CDR3 DNA sequence: TGTGCCAGCAGTGAAAACAGCCCCTATGGCTACACCTTC. This rearrangement joins TRBV2 to TRBJ1-2, with D unresolved. The length of the CDR3 is 13 residues. Per the germline V gene, CDR1 is SNHLY and CDR2 is FYNNEI. Trimming pared 2 bases from V and 4 bases from J, leaving 8 bases between.

This rearrangement joins TRBV6-5 to TRBJ2-7; 7 nucleotides match TRBD2. Trimming took 2 bases from V and 3 from J; bases not matched to a gene: 4. The CDR3 is 14 residues long. Germline lookup yields CDR1 MNHEY and CDR2 SVGAGI. This CDR3 reads CASSYVGGNYEQYF. The CDR3 bases are TGTGCCAGCAGTTACGTCGGGGGGAACTACGAGCAGTACTTC.

This clonotype was found many times. The chain uses TRBV7-9 and TRBJ1-1; D is possibly TRBD1 (6 bases). V dropped 6 bases and J dropped 1 base, with 12 bases sitting between them. The germline CDR1 and CDR2 sequences are SEHNR and FQNEAQ (reference sequence). The length of the CDR3 is 14 residues. The CDR3 here is CASRSPGQNTEAFF. The CDR3 DNA follows: TGTGCCAGCAGATCCCCGGGACAGAACACTGAAGCTTTCTTT. Full variable domain (missing parts from reference TRBV7-9 and TRBJ1-1): DTGVSQNPRHKITKRGQNVTFRCDPISEHNRLYWYRQTLGQGPEFLTYFQNEAQLEKSRLLSDRFSAERPKGSFSTLEIQRTEQGDSAMYLCASRSPGQNTEAFFGQGTRLTVV.

This clonotype has a count of ten or more. This sequence joins TRBV10-3 and TRBJ1-1; 7 bases line up with TRBD1. The CDR3 extends over 17 amino acids. Germline lookup yields CDR1 ENHRY and CDR2 SYGVKD. V trimming: 0 bases; J trimming: 1 base; junction bases outside the gene matches: 8. CDR3 region: CAISESFRAGGNTEAFF. The CDR3, as DNA: TGTGCCATCAGTGAGTCGTTTCGGGCAGGGGGGAACACTGAAGCTTTCTTT.

The chain combines TRBV29-1 with TRBJ1-1; D ambiguous. V was cut by 7 bases and J by 8 bases, with 11 bases left in between. The CDR3 is made up of 10 amino acids. Per germline, CDR1 SQVTM and CDR2 ANQGSEA. The CDR3 DNA sequence: TGCAGCGCGACTGATACCGAAGCTTTCTTT. Amino acid sequence: CSATDTEAFF.

This clonotype has only a few counts. The genes are TRBV27 and TRBJ2-3, with TRBD2 as a possible D gene (5 bases). V shed 3 bases and J shed 0 bases, with 13 bases lying between them. There are 16 residues in the CDR3. The germline gives CDR1 MNHEY, CDR2 SMNVEV (reference sequence). As DNA, the CDR3 is TGTGCCAGCAGTTTGGACTTCCGAGGGAGCACAGATACGCAGTATTTT. Translating gives CASSLDFRGSTDTQYF.